This T cell receptor beta chain was sequenced for a study of OX40 agonist ivuxolimab in advanced cancers. TCRdb keeps only in-frame clones here, not all; method: immunoSEQ multiplex PCR. The sample lists more than 50,000 clones, more than 80% occurring once. Trimming took 3 bases from V and 4 from J, leaving 15 bases between them. The germline V gene has CDR1 SEHNR and CDR2 FQNEAQ (reference sequence). The CDR3 loop spans 15 amino acids. Study results and caveats: A proportion of nonresponders additionally exhibited low normalized T-cell clonal expansion.

A remark on this clone: Its antigen is not known.

Peripheral blood came from all dose cohorts at three timepoints. This clonotype was obtained from an adult with an advanced solid tumor such as melanoma, head and neck, liver or kidney cancer. This rearrangement joins TRBV7-9 to TRBJ1-1; D call uncertain. The material was CD4+ or CD8+ T cells sorted from blood, obtained in a trial of the OX40 agonist ivuxolimab. Here the CDR3 DNA reads TGTGCCAGCAGCTTTTATACTACAAAGGGCACTGAAGCTTTCTTT. It is translated as CASSFYTTKGTEAFF.